Listed below are T cell receptor beta chains from one sample, sequenced in a study of response to subunit inactivated influenza vaccine. TCRdb called the RT-PCR reads again in MiXCR, with one record for every CDR3 protein. The sample includes over 650,000 distinct CDR3 sequences, roughly 20% of them seen just once. The source was PBMCs from blood, collected approximately 5 days after vaccination. These receptors were taken from a man in his fifties who received an inactivated influenza vaccine. The CDR3 runs from the conserved cysteine through the conserved F or W. Each record gives: clone size, J gene, V gene, D gene, CDR3 DNA, CDR3 protein. A D gene is named only where the DNA matches it firmly. Only some rows state a clone size, as once, few, many or a class for expanded clones.

clone_size: many; j_call: TRBJ2-7; v_call: TRBV5-5; d_call: TRBD1; cdr3_nt: TGTGCCAGCAGCTTGGTTGGGACAGCTTCCTACGAGCAGTACTTC; cdr3_aa: CASSLVGTASYEQYF
clone_size: .; j_call: TRBJ2-7; v_call: TRBV7-2; d_call: .; cdr3_nt: TGTGCCAGCAACTTAGCCCAGGGTGGTCCCTACGAGCAGTACTTC; cdr3_aa: CASNLAQGGPYEQYF
clone_size: .; j_call: TRBJ2-1; v_call: TRBV12-3/TRBV12-4; d_call: .; cdr3_nt: TGTGCCAGCAGTCGGGCTAGGCGGCACAATGAGCAGTTCTTC; cdr3_aa: CASSRARRHNEQFF
clone_size: few; j_call: TRBJ1-2; v_call: TRBV9; d_call: .; cdr3_nt: TGTGCCAGCAGCGCCGGGACATTCGATGGCTACACCTTC; cdr3_aa: CASSAGTFDGYTF
clone_size: .; j_call: TRBJ1-1; v_call: TRBV28; d_call: .; cdr3_nt: TGTGCCAGCAGTTCACACGATGACACTGAAGCTTTCTTT; cdr3_aa: CASSSHDDTEAFF
clone_size: .; j_call: TRBJ2-2; v_call: TRBV7-6; d_call: .; cdr3_nt: TGTGCCAGCAGCGGACAGCCCGACACCGGGGAGCTGTTTTTT; cdr3_aa: CASSGQPDTGELFF
clone_size: few; j_call: TRBJ1-2; v_call: TRBV20-1; d_call: .; cdr3_nt: TGCAGTGCTAGAGATCGCGGGAACTATGGCTACACCTTC; cdr3_aa: CSARDRGNYGYTF
clone_size: .; j_call: TRBJ2-3; v_call: TRBV29-1; d_call: TRBD1; cdr3_nt: TGCAGCGTTGTGGGGGGACAGGGTAGGACAGATACGCAGTATTTT; cdr3_aa: CSVVGGQGRTDTQYF
clone_size: few; j_call: TRBJ2-6; v_call: TRBV11-2; d_call: TRBD1; cdr3_nt: TGTGCCAGCAGCTTAGATGGGACAGGGTTTGGGGCCAACGTCCTGACTTTC; cdr3_aa: CASSLDGTGFGANVLTF
clone_size: few; j_call: TRBJ2-7; v_call: TRBV6-5; d_call: TRBD2; cdr3_nt: TGTGCCAGCAGTTACTTGCGACTAGCCCACGAGCAGTACTTC; cdr3_aa: CASSYLRLAHEQYF
clone_size: many; j_call: TRBJ2-7; v_call: TRBV10-3; d_call: TRBD1; cdr3_nt: TGTGCCATCAGTCCCTCCCTTCCGGGACAGGGGACCGACGAGCAGTACTTC; cdr3_aa: CAISPSLPGQGTDEQYF
clone_size: many; j_call: TRBJ2-1; v_call: TRBV6-5; d_call: TRBD2; cdr3_nt: TGTGCCAGCAGTTACTCCTCTAGCGGGGCTTACAATGAGCAGTTCTTC; cdr3_aa: CASSYSSSGAYNEQFF
clone_size: many; j_call: TRBJ2-1; v_call: TRBV24-1; d_call: TRBD1; cdr3_nt: TGTGCCACCAGTGATCCCCGGACAGGGAGTGTCAATGAGCAGTTCTTC; cdr3_aa: CATSDPRTGSVNEQFF
clone_size: .; j_call: TRBJ2-5; v_call: TRBV20-1; d_call: TRBD2; cdr3_nt: TGCAGTGCTCGGGGGGGCGAGAAGACCCAGTACTTC; cdr3_aa: CSARGGEKTQYF
clone_size: many; j_call: TRBJ1-5; v_call: TRBV24-1; d_call: .; cdr3_nt: TGTGCCACCAGTGATCCTGACAGGCCTAATCAGCCCCAGCATTTT; cdr3_aa: CATSDPDRPNQPQHF
clone_size: .; j_call: TRBJ2-1; v_call: TRBV11-1; d_call: .; cdr3_nt: TGTGCCAGCAGCACACCCCGCCGGGGACGAGGAGAGCAGTTCTTC; cdr3_aa: CASSTPRRGRGEQFF
clone_size: .; j_call: TRBJ2-1; v_call: TRBV20-1; d_call: TRBD2; cdr3_nt: TGCAGTGCTAGAGATCCCGGCGGGGCGGGGGCCTACAATGAGCAGTTCTTC; cdr3_aa: CSARDPGGAGAYNEQFF
clone_size: .; j_call: TRBJ1-6; v_call: TRBV20-1; d_call: .; cdr3_nt: TGCAGTGCTAGATCCTCTAGCTCCTATAATTCACCCCTCCACTTT; cdr3_aa: CSARSSSSYNSPLHF
clone_size: few; j_call: TRBJ2-3; v_call: TRBV12-3/TRBV12-4; d_call: .; cdr3_nt: TGTGCCAGCAGTTTGGGCGGGATTATCCAACACACAGATACGCAGTATTTT; cdr3_aa: CASSLGGIIQHTDTQYF
clone_size: few; j_call: TRBJ1-5; v_call: TRBV12-3/TRBV12-4; d_call: TRBD1; cdr3_nt: TGTGCCAGCAGTTTTCAGGGGGCTTTGTCTCAGCCCCAGCATTTT; cdr3_aa: CASSFQGALSQPQHF
clone_size: many; j_call: TRBJ2-1; v_call: TRBV9; d_call: TRBD2; cdr3_nt: TGTGCCAGCAGCGTAGGACTAGCGGGGGCGAATGAGCAGTTCTTC; cdr3_aa: CASSVGLAGANEQFF
clone_size: many; j_call: TRBJ1-3; v_call: TRBV12-3/TRBV12-4; d_call: .; cdr3_nt: TGTGCCAGCGTCGTTCGTCAGGGAAGTGGAAACACCATATATTTT; cdr3_aa: CASVVRQGSGNTIYF
clone_size: few; j_call: TRBJ2-3; v_call: TRBV20-1; d_call: TRBD2; cdr3_nt: TGCACCGCCGGGACTAGCGGGACAGATACGCAGTATTTT; cdr3_aa: CTAGTSGTDTQYF
clone_size: .; j_call: TRBJ2-5; v_call: TRBV20-1; d_call: .; cdr3_nt: TGCAGTGCTAGCCCCACGGGACTGCAAGAGACCCAGTACTTC; cdr3_aa: CSASPTGLQETQYF
clone_size: few; j_call: TRBJ2-7; v_call: TRBV28; d_call: .; cdr3_nt: TGTGCCAGCAGTATGTCCCGGGACGGCGAATGGTTGGGGGAGCAGTACTTC; cdr3_aa: CASSMSRDGEWLGEQYF
clone_size: few; j_call: TRBJ2-1; v_call: TRBV7-6; d_call: .; cdr3_nt: TGTGCCAGCAGCTTATGGTTTCGAGAGCAGTTCTTC; cdr3_aa: CASSLWFREQFF
clone_size: .; j_call: TRBJ1-1; v_call: TRBV7-9; d_call: .; cdr3_nt: TGTGCCAGCAGCCCCCCCCCAGTGAACACTGAAGCTTTCTTT; cdr3_aa: CASSPPPVNTEAFF
clone_size: few; j_call: TRBJ2-2; v_call: TRBV7-9; d_call: .; cdr3_nt: TGTGCCAGCAGCTTAGCACACCCGAACACCGGGGAGCTGTTTTTT; cdr3_aa: CASSLAHPNTGELFF
clone_size: few; j_call: TRBJ2-1; v_call: TRBV15; d_call: .; cdr3_nt: TGTGCCACCAGCAGAAAACTAGCTACGACTGCTGAGCAGTTCTTC; cdr3_aa: CATSRKLATTAEQFF
clone_size: .; j_call: TRBJ1-1; v_call: TRBV19; d_call: .; cdr3_nt: TGTGCCAGTAGTATGGGCCTGAACACTGAAGCTTTCTTT; cdr3_aa: CASSMGLNTEAFF
clone_size: few; j_call: TRBJ2-1; v_call: TRBV6-1; d_call: .; cdr3_nt: TGTGCCAGCAGTGGAGGCCCCGCGGGCTATGAGCAGTTCTTC; cdr3_aa: CASSGGPAGYEQFF
clone_size: .; j_call: TRBJ2-3; v_call: TRBV5-6; d_call: .; cdr3_nt: TGTGCCAGCAGCGGGTATGGCCAGGGAGGCACAGATACGCAGTATTTT; cdr3_aa: CASSGYGQGGTDTQYF
clone_size: few; j_call: TRBJ2-6; v_call: TRBV7-2; d_call: .; cdr3_nt: TGTGCCAGCAGCTTAGATTTTGGGCGGGCCAACGTCCTGACTTTC; cdr3_aa: CASSLDFGRANVLTF